The 18 T cell receptor beta chains presented below share a single source sample, sequenced in a study of PD-1 blockade in mismatch repair-deficient tumors. Sequencing used immunoSEQ multiplex PCR; TCRdb keeps in-frame clones, though not all of them. This sample has under 150,000 clones, with 85% to 90% found just once. Sequenced here: peripheral blood, sampled about 17 months after starting pembrolizumab. The receptors shown here come from an adult with mismatch repair-deficient cancer.

This clone was found once. The chain combines TRBV18 with TRBJ2-1, with 10 bases matching TRBD2. The germline gives CDR1 KGHSH, CDR2 LQKENI. This CDR3 has 17 residues. Trimming cost V 2 bases and J 4 bases; bases outside gene matches: 8. CDR3 DNA: TGTGCCAGCTCACCAACGGCTAGCGGGAGCCTTTACAATGAGCAGTTCTTC. The encoded protein is CASSPTASGSLYNEQFF.

V is TRBV29-1 and J is TRBJ2-1; TRBD2 matches at 7 bases. The CDR3 contains 15 residues. CDR1 SQVTM and CDR2 ANQGSEA come from the germline V gene. V shed 4 bases, J shed 1 base, and the junction held 7 bases outside the gene matches. CDR3 amino acids: CSVGGPGGSYNEQFF. CDR3 DNA sequence: TGCAGCGTTGGAGGTCCGGGAGGTTCCTACAATGAGCAGTTCTTC.

This chain connects TRBV4-3 to TRBJ1-1, with a weak D call TRBD1 (6 bases). From germline, CDR1 is LGHNA and CDR2 YSLEER. The V and J ends lost 1 base and 6 bases respectively, with 15 bases between them. CDR3 size: 15 residues. The CDR3 nucleotides read TGCGCCAGCAGCCAAGGAACAGGGTGGGGAGCTGAAGCTTTCTTT. Translating gives CASSQGTGWGAEAFF.

The CDR3: CASSQWTALIGDEQFF. CDR3 nucleotide sequence: TGCGCCAGCAGCCAATGGACGGCCCTTATTGGGGATGAGCAGTTCTTC. The gene calls are TRBV4-1 and TRBJ2-1; D not resolved. Germline assignment: CDR1 MGHRA and CDR2 YSYEKL. V was clipped by 2 bases and J by 8 bases, with 19 bases between them. The length of the CDR3 is 16 residues.

The V gene is TRBV19, the J gene TRBJ1-2, with D possibly TRBD1 on 5 matching bases. Germline CDR1 LNHDA, CDR2 SQIVND (reference sequence). V was trimmed by 6 bases and J by 5 bases, leaving 13 bases between them. The CDR3 length is 13 residues. CDR3: CASSRDGRYGYTF. In DNA, the CDR3 is TGTGCCAGTAGCCGGGACGGTCGATATGGCTACACCTTC.

The chain employs TRBV9 and TRBJ2-1; D is unresolved. The germline V and J ends were trimmed by 0 bases and 0 bases, with 7 bases remaining between them. Germline V gene data show CDR1 as SGDLS and CDR2 as YYNGEE. CDR3 length: 15 residues. DNA of the CDR3: TGTGCCAGCAGCGTAGAACAGAGCTCCTACAATGAGCAGTTCTTC. Protein product: CASSVEQSSYNEQFF.

The chain has TRBV27 and TRBJ2-7, with D possibly matching TRBD1 (6 bases). Trimming took off 7 bases at V and 0 bases at J, with 22 bases between the two ends. Germline V CDR1 and CDR2: MNHEY, SMNVEV (reference sequence). This CDR3 region has 17 residues. In DNA form, the CDR3 reads TGTGCCAGCAAAAAGTCGATTGCCACAGGGAGCTCCTACGAGCAGTACTTC. It specifies CASKKSIATGSSYEQYF.

A single count supports this clone. The chain has TRBV6-4 and TRBJ2-7; the D gene could be TRBD1 or TRBD2 (5 bases each). CDR3 length equals 17 residues. V was clipped by 0 bases and J by 0 bases, with 15 bases between them. Germline CDR1 reads MRHNA; CDR2 reads SNTAGT. CDR3 nucleotide sequence: TGTGCCAGCAGTGACTCTAAAGTCGAGGGGCCCTCCTACGAGCAGTACTTC. This translates into CASSDSKVEGPSYEQYF.

The chain has TRBV5-6 and TRBJ2-7; the D gene is possibly TRBD1 (6 bases). Deletions cut 5 bases from V and 2 bases from J, with 14 bases between. This CDR3 is 14 amino acids long. Germline CDR1 is SGHDT and CDR2 is YYEEEE. As DNA, the CDR3 is TGTGCCAGCAGATATGGGACAAGACCCTACGAGCAGTACTTC. Translation: CASRYGTRPYEQYF. Full variable domain (remainder filled in from reference TRBV5-6 and TRBJ2-7): DAGVTQSPTHLIKTRGQQVTLRCSPKSGHDTVSWYQQALGQGPQFIFQYYEEEERQRGNFPDRFSGHQFPNYSSELNVNALLLGDSALYLCASRYGTRPYEQYFGPGTRLTVT.

To note about this clone: Germline and junction disagree at one end, which may indicate a read error. V and J are TRBV11-2 and TRBJ2-3, with 7 bases fitting TRBD1. The CDR3 length is 14 residues. From germline, CDR1 is SGHAT and CDR2 FQNNGV. The CDR3, as DNA: TGTGCCAGCAGCTTAGGACAGGGCACATATACGCAGTATTTT. Translating it yields CASSLGQGTYTQYF.

This rearrangement joins TRBV19 to TRBJ2-7; 7 positions match TRBD2. This CDR3 is built from 14 residues. V trimming: 3 bases; J trimming: 2 bases; junction bases outside the gene matches: 4. Germline V gene lookup returns CDR1 LNHDA and CDR2 SQIVND (reference sequence). The CDR3 nucleotides are TGTGCCAGTAGTATCCGGGAGGTACCCTACGAGCAGTACTTC. Residues: CASSIREVPYEQYF.

This chain joins TRBV5-6 and TRBJ2-1; D gene uncertain. Trimming left V 0 bases short and J 4 bases short, with 5 bases between. The CDR3 contains 13 residues. Germline lookup yields CDR1 SGHDT and CDR2 YYEEEE. CDR3 loop: CASSLVGYNEQFF. The CDR3 DNA sequence: TGTGCCAGCAGCTTGGTCGGGTACAATGAGCAGTTCTTC.

J is TRBJ2-1 and V is TRBV9; maybe TRBD1 (6 bases). The germline V gene encodes CDR1 SGDLS and CDR2 YYNGEE. Trimming removed 3 bases at V and 6 bases at J, with 13 bases between. CDR3 length: 14 residues. The CDR3 protein is CASSDLRGGNEQFF. The CDR3 nucleotides read TGTGCCAGCAGCGATCTTAGAGGGGGCAATGAGCAGTTCTTC.

The V gene is TRBV2, the J gene TRBJ1-5; D remains ambiguous. Trimming removed 6 bases from V and 4 bases from J, with 10 bases in between. There are 13 residues in the CDR3. CDR1 SNHLY and CDR2 FYNNEI come from the germline V gene. Written as DNA, the CDR3 is TGTGCCAGCAGAGAGAAGCTTAATCAGCCCCAGCATTTT. Translating it yields CASREKLNQPQHF.

The CDR3 is CASSRARGYNEQFF. CDR3 in DNA: TGTGCCAGCAGCAGGGCCCGAGGGTACAATGAGCAGTTCTTC. The V gene is TRBV2, the J gene TRBJ2-1; D possibly uses TRBD1 or TRBD2 (5 bases each). Trimming left V 6 bases short and J 4 bases short, with 13 bases between. Germline V gene data show CDR1 as SNHLY and CDR2 as FYNNEI. CDR3 length: 14 amino acids.

V is TRBV27 and J is TRBJ2-1; 12 nucleotides agree with TRBD2. This CDR3 has 16 amino acids. Germline CDR1 and CDR2: MNHEY and SMNVEV (reference sequence). Trimming took 5 bases from V and 7 from J; bases not matched to a gene: 9. The CDR3 DNA reads TGTGCCAGCAGTCTAAAACGACTAGCGGGAGTTAATGAGCAGTTCTTC. Protein sequence: CASSLKRLAGVNEQFF.

V and J are TRBV7-9 and TRBJ2-4; D perhaps matches TRBD2 (5 bases). The V end was cut by 0 bases, the J end by 1 base, with 10 bases between. The germline V gene encodes CDR1 SEHNR and CDR2 FQNEAQ (reference sequence). The CDR3 totals 16 residues. This CDR3 reads CASSLADGEAKNIQYF. In nucleotides, the CDR3 is TGTGCCAGCAGCTTAGCGGACGGGGAGGCCAAAAACATTCAGTACTTC.

This clone has just one count. This chain connects TRBV7-9 to TRBJ2-5, with D unresolved. With 5 bases removed from V and 3 bases from J, the gap between germline ends came to 16 bases. The germline V gene encodes CDR1 SEHNR and CDR2 FQNEAQ (reference sequence). The CDR3 runs 15 residues. CDR3 bases: TGTGCCAGCAGCCGAGCCGCCGGAGACAAAGAGACCCAGTACTTC. Translating gives CASSRAAGDKETQYF.